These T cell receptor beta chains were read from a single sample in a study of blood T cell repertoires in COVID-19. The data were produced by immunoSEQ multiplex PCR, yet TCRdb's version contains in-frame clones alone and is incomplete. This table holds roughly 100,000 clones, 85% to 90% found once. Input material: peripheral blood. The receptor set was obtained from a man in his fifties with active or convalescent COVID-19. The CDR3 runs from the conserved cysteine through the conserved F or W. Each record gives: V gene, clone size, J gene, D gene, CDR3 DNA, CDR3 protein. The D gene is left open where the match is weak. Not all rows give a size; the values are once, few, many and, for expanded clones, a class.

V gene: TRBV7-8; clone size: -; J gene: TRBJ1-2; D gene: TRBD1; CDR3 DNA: TGTGCCAGCAGCACGGGACAGGCGGGTGGCTACACCTTC; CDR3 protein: CASSTGQAGGYTF
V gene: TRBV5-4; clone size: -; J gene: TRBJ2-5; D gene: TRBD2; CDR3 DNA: TGTGCCAGCAGTTCGACTAGCGGGGGGGCGAATGGTTGGGAGACCCAGTACTTC; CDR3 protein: CASSSTSGGANGWETQYF
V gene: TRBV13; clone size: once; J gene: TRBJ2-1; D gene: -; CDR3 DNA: TGTGCCAGCAGCTCACAGGGAAATGAGCAGTTCTTC; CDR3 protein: CASSSQGNEQFF
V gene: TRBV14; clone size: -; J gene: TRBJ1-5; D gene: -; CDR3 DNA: TGTGCCAGCAGCCTCCGGACTGATCAGCCCCAGCATTTT; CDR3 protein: CASSLRTDQPQHF
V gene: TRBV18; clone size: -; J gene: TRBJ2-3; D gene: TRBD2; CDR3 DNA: TGTGCCAGCTCACCATCGGGTGCGGGGGGACCCACAGATACGCAGTATTTT; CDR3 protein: CASSPSGAGGPTDTQYF
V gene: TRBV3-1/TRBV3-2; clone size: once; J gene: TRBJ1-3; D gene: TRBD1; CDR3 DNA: TGTGCCAGCAGCCAAGATAACGACAGGGGCTCTGGAAACACCATATATTTT; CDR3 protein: CASSQDNDRGSGNTIYF
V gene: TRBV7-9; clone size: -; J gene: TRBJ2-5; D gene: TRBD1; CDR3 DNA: TGTGCCAGCAGCTTAAAGGCAGGGGGCGGGGAGACCCAGTACTTC; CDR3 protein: CASSLKAGGGETQYF
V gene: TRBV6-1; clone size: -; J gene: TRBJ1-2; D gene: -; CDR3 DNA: TGTGCCAGCAGTGAAGTGGTGGGGCCCTATGGCTACACCTTC; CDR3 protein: CASSEVVGPYGYTF
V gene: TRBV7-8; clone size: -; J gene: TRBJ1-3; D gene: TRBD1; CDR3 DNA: TGTGCCAGCAGCCCTAGGGGACAGGGCGCTGGAAACACCATATATTTT; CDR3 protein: CASSPRGQGAGNTIYF
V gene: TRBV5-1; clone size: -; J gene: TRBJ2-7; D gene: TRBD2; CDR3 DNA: TGCGCCAGCAGCTTGGGGGCTAGCGGGGCCGCCTCGTCCTACGAGCAGTACTTC; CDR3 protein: CASSLGASGAASSYEQYF
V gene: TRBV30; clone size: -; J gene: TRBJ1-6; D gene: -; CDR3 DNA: TGTGCCTGGAGTGTACGGGAGCTAGCACCCCTCCACTTT; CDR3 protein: CAWSVRELAPLHF
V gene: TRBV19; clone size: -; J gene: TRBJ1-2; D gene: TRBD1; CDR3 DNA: TGTGCCAGTACCATGGGACAGGGAGACTATGGCTACACCTTC; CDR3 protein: CASTMGQGDYGYTF
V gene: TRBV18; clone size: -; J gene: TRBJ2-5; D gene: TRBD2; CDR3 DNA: TGTGCCAGCTCCCTTGGACTAGCGGGGGTCCAAGAGACCCAGTACTTC; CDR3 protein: CASSLGLAGVQETQYF
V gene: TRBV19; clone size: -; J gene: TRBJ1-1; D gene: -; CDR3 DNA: TGTGCCACCAACAGGGACCAAAACACTGAAGCTTTCTTT; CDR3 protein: CATNRDQNTEAFF
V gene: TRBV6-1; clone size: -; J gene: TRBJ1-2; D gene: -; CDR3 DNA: TGTGCCAGCAGTGACAGGGCCGGGGGTGGCTACACCTTC; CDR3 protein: CASSDRAGGGYTF
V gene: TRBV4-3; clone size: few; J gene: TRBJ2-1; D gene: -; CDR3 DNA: TGCGCCAGCAGCCAAGACGGCGGGGCCCGAACCTACAATGAGCAGTTCTTC; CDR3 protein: CASSQDGGARTYNEQFF
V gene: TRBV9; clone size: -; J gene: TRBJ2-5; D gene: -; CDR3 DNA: TGTGCCAGCAGCGTTGGGGCGGGGCAGCAAGAGACCCAGTACTTC; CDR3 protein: CASSVGAGQQETQYF
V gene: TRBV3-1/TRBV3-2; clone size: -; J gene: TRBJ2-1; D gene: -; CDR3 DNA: TGTGCCAGCAGCCCTAAAAATGTACAGGAGCAGTTCTTC; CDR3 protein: CASSPKNVQEQFF
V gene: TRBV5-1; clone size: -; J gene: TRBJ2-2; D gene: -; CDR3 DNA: TGCGCCAGCAGCTTGGCCGAACAGCCGAACACCGGGGAGCTGTTTTTT; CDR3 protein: CASSLAEQPNTGELFF
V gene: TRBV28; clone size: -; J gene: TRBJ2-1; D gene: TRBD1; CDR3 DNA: TGTGCCAGCAGTTTACCGCCAGGGGGCGAGCAGTTCTTC; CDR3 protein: CASSLPPGGEQFF
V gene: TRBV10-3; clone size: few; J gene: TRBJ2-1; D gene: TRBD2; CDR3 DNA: TGTGCCACCCTCGGAGGGGAGGGCTACAATGAGCAGTTCTTC; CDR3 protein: CATLGGEGYNEQFF
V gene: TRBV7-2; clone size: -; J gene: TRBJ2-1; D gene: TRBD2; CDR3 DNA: TGTGCCAGCAGGTCTAGCGGGGGGGTTGACAATGAGCAGTTCTTC; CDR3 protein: CASRSSGGVDNEQFF
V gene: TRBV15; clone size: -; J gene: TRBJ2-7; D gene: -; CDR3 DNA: TGTGCCACCAGCAGAGATCTTGGGGGCGCCTACGAGCAGTACTTC; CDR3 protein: CATSRDLGGAYEQYF
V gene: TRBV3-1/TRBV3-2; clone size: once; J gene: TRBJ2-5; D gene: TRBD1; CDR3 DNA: TGTGCCAGCAGCCAAGGGACAGGGAGAGTTGAGACCCAGTACTTC; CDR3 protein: CASSQGTGRVETQYF
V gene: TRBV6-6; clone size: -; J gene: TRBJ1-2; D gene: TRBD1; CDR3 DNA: TGTGCCAGCAGTTGGGGACAGAGGCTAGACTATGGCTACACCTTC; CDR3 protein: CASSWGQRLDYGYTF
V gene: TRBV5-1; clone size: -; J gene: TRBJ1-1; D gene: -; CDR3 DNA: TGCGCCAGCAGCGAGCAGGACACTGAAGCTTTCTTT; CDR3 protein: CASSEQDTEAFF
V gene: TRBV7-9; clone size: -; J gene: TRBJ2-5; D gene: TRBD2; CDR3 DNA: TGTGCCAGCAGCGCGAAACTAGCGTTCCAAGAGACCCAGTACTTC; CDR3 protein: CASSAKLAFQETQYF
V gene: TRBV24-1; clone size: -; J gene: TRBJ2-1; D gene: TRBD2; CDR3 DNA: TGTGCCACCAGTGACCTCCCCGGGACTAGCTTCTACAATGAGCAGTTCTTC; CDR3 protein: CATSDLPGTSFYNEQFF
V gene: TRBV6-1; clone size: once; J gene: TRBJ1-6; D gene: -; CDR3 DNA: TGTGCCAGCAGTGGCCCAGGGGAATCGACCTATAATTCACCCCTCCACTTT; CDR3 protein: CASSGPGESTYNSPLHF
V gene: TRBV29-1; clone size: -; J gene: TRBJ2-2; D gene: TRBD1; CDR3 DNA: TGCAGCGAGGGGACAGGGGGAAGGGACGGGGAGCTGTTTTTT; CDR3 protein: CSEGTGGRDGELFF
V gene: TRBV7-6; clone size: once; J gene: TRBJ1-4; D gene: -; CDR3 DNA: TGTGCCAGCAGCTTAGCGGCCGGGGCAACTAATGAAAAACTGTTTTTT; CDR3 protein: CASSLAAGATNEKLFF
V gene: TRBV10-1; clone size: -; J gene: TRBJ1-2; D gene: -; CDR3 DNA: TGCGCCAGCAGTGAGTCGCGGGGAGGTTTGTCGGGCTACACCTTC; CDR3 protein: CASSESRGGLSGYTF
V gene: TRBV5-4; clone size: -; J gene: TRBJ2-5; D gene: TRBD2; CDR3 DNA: TGTGCCAGCAGCTTGGCCTCTAGCGGGGTGTATGGGCAAGAGACCCAGTACTTC; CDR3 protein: CASSLASSGVYGQETQYF
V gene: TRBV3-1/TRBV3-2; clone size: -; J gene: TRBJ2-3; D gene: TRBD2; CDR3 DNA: TGTGCCAGCAGCCAAGGTCGACTAGCGGGGGGGCCCCCCACAGATACGCAGTATTTT; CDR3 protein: CASSQGRLAGGPPTDTQYF
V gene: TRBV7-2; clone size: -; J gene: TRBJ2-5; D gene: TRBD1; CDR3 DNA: TGTGCCAGCAGCTTCCAAGGACAGGGGGTATCGGAGACCCAGTACTTC; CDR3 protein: CASSFQGQGVSETQYF
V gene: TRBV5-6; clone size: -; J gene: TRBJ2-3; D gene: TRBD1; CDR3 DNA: TGTGCCAGCAGCTTGGGGACAGGGCCAGATACGCAGTATTTT; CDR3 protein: CASSLGTGPDTQYF
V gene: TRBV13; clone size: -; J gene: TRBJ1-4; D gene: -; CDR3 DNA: TGTGCCAGCAGCCTGGGGACATCTGAAAAACTGTTTTTT; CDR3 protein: CASSLGTSEKLFF
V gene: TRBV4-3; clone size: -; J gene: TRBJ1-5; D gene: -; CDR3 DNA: TGCGCCAGCAGCCCGAACGGGAATCAGCCCCAGCATTTT; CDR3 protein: CASSPNGNQPQHF
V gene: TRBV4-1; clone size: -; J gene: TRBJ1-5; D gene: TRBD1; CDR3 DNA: TGCGCCAGCAGTAGGACAGGGGATCAGCCCCAGCATTTT; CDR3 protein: CASSRTGDQPQHF
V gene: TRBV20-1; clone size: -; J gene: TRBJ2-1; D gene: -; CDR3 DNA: TGCAGTGCTAGTTCGGTGATATCCCACAATGAGCAGTTCTTC; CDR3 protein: CSASSVISHNEQFF
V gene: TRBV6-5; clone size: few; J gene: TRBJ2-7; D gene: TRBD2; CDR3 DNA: TGTGCCAGCAGAATAGCGGGGGGGCCCGAGCAGTACTTC; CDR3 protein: CASRIAGGPEQYF
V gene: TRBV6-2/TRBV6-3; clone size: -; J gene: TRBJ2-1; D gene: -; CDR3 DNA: TGTGCCAGCAGTTATTCGGGGGACAATGAGCAGTTCTTC; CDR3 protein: CASSYSGDNEQFF
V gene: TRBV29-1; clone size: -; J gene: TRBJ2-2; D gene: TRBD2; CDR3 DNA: TGCAGCGTTACCAGCGGGGGGGCAGGCGGGGAGCTGTTTTTT; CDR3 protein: CSVTSGGAGGELFF
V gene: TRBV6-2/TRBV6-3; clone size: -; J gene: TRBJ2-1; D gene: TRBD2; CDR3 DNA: TGTGCCACCAGCCTTAGCGGGGAAGTCAATGAGCAGTTCTTC; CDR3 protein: CATSLSGEVNEQFF
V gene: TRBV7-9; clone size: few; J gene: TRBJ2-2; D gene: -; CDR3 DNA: TGTGCCAGCAGCCAGACACTGAACACCGGGGAGCTGTTTTTT; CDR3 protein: CASSQTLNTGELFF
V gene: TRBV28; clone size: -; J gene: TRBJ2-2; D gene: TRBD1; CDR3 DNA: TGTGCCAGCAGTTTACTCACAGGGGGTGACACCGGGGAGCTGTTTTTT; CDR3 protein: CASSLLTGGDTGELFF
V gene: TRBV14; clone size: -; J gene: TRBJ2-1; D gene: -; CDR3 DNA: TGTGCCAGCAGCCAAGAGGCGGGGGCATACAATGAGCAGTTCTTC; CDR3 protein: CASSQEAGAYNEQFF
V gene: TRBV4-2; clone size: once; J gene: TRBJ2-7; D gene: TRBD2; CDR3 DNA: TGTGCCAGCAGCCAAGACCCAGCGGGGGGCTCCTACGAGCAGTACTTC; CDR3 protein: CASSQDPAGGSYEQYF